This T cell receptor (beta chain) was recorded in a study of T cell responses to AZD1222 COVID-19 vaccine. This clone has only one observation. Here immunoSEQ multiplex PCR was the method, and the copy in TCRdb shows in-frame clones only, minus some. The sample includes 90,000 to 150,000 clones, approximately 92% seen only once; the top ten take approximately 8%. The CDR3 spans 16 residues. The germline V gene encodes CDR1 SGHRS and CDR2 YFSETQ. Trimming cost V 3 bases and J 4 bases; bases outside gene matches: 6. The chain links TRBV5-1 to TRBJ2-2, with 10 bases identical to TRBD2. The receptor comes from an adult who received the AZD1222 COVID-19 vaccine. The sample consisted of peripheral blood, taken 28 days after the second AZD1222 dose. CDR3 coding DNA: TGCGCCAGCAGCTCTGGGTGGACTAGCGGCACCGGGGAGCTGTTTTTT. Residues: CASSSGWTSGTGELFF.